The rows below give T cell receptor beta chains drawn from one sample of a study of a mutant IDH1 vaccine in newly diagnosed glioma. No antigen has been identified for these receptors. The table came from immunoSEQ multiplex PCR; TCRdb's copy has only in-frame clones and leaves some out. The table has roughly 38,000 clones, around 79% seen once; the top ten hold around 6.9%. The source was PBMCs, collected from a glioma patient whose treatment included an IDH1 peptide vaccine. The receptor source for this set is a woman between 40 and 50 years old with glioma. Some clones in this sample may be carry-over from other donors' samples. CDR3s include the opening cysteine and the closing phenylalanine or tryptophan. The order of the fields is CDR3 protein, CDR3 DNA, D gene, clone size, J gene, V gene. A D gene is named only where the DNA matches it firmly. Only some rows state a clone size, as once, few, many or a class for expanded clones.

CASSDRTGDANYGYTF,TGTGCCAGCAGCGACCGGACAGGGGACGCTAACTATGGCTACACCTTC,TRBD1,NA,TRBJ1-2,TRBV4-2
CASSWGLAASTDTQYF,TGTGCCAGCAGTTGGGGACTAGCAGCTAGCACAGATACGCAGTATTTT,TRBD2,NA,TRBJ2-3,TRBV2
CASSLRTSGAPDTQYF,TGTGCCAGCAGTTTACGCACTAGCGGGGCCCCGGATACGCAGTATTTT,TRBD2,NA,TRBJ2-3,TRBV27
CASSTGQAAETQYF,TGTGCCAGCAGCACAGGACAGGCGGCGGAGACCCAGTACTTC,TRBD1,NA,TRBJ2-5,TRBV5-5
CASSQMANYGYTF,TGCGCCAGCAGCCAAATGGCTAACTATGGCTACACCTTC,NA,NA,TRBJ1-2,TRBV4-3
CASSQEGSRGGEKLFF,TGCGCCAGCAGCCAAGAAGGAAGCAGGGGGGGGGAAAAACTGTTTTTT,TRBD1,NA,TRBJ1-4,TRBV4-3
CASSPSSYNEQFF,TGCGCCAGCAGCCCCAGCTCCTACAATGAGCAGTTCTTC,NA,NA,TRBJ2-1,TRBV5-1
CATSEPRIETQYF,TGTGCCACCTCCGAGCCACGTATAGAGACCCAGTACTTC,NA,few,TRBJ2-5,TRBV11-2
CASSLGSGTSGQETQYF,TGCGCCAGCAGCTTGGGGTCGGGGACTAGCGGCCAAGAGACCCAGTACTTC,TRBD2,NA,TRBJ2-5,TRBV5-1
CASSGQQETQYF,TGTGCCAGCAGCGGACAGCAAGAGACCCAGTACTTC,NA,NA,TRBJ2-5,TRBV7-9
CASSVDFRDKQYF,TGTGCCAGCAGCGTAGACTTCAGAGACAAGCAGTACTTC,NA,few,TRBJ2-7,TRBV9
CASSLAMNTEAFF,TGCGCCAGCAGCCTAGCGATGAACACTGAAGCTTTCTTT,NA,NA,TRBJ1-1,TRBV4-1
CASSPGGRNEQFF,TGTGCCAGCAGTCCAGGGGGCAGGAATGAGCAGTTCTTC,TRBD1,few,TRBJ2-1,TRBV14
CASSQIGGPQEELFF,TGTGCCAGCAGCCAAATAGGTGGGCCCCAGGAAGAACTGTTTTTT,NA,NA,TRBJ1-4,TRBV5-6
CASSLDGDRNSPLHF,TGTGCCAGCAGCCTGGATGGGGATAGGAATTCACCCCTCCACTTT,NA,NA,TRBJ1-6,TRBV7-2
CASSLARDRGGYTF,TGTGCCAGCAGCTTAGCCCGCGACAGGGGAGGCTACACCTTC,TRBD1,NA,TRBJ1-2,TRBV7-8
CSVHDPQREFGNEQFF,TGCAGCGTCCACGATCCTCAGCGGGAGTTTGGAAATGAGCAGTTCTTC,TRBD2,few,TRBJ2-1,TRBV29-1
CARSLAGGTGELFF,TGTGCCAGAAGCTTGGCAGGGGGGACCGGGGAGCTGTTTTTT,NA,NA,TRBJ2-2,TRBV5-3
CASSAGALGPTEAFF,TGTGCCAGCAGCGCTGGGGCCCTCGGGCCCACTGAAGCTTTCTTT,NA,NA,TRBJ1-1,TRBV9
CSARWGERAFF,TGCAGTGCTCGGTGGGGGGAGCGAGCTTTCTTT,NA,few,TRBJ1-1,TRBV20-1
CASSLGVWSEAFF,TGTGCCAGCAGCTTGGGGGTTTGGTCTGAAGCTTTCTTT,NA,NA,TRBJ1-1,TRBV7-9
CASAREASGAYNEQFF,TGTGCCAGCGCTCGGGAGGCTAGCGGAGCCTACAATGAGCAGTTCTTC,TRBD2,NA,TRBJ2-1,TRBV2
CASSAASGEQFF,TGTGCCAGCAGCGCTGCGAGCGGCGAGCAGTTCTTC,NA,NA,TRBJ2-1,TRBV5-6
CASSPGLAPETQYF,TGTGCCAGCAGCCCGGGACTAGCTCCAGAGACCCAGTACTTC,TRBD2,NA,TRBJ2-5,TRBV7-9
CASSHSGSNYGYTF,TGTGCCAGCAGTCACTCAGGGTCCAACTATGGCTACACCTTC,NA,NA,TRBJ1-2,TRBV6-6
CASSPLAGGNYEQYF,TGTGCCAGTAGTCCCTTAGCGGGGGGAAACTACGAGCAGTACTTC,TRBD2,once,TRBJ2-7,TRBV19
CASSLRQPYGYTF,TGTGCCAGCAGCTTACGGCAGCCCTATGGCTACACCTTC,NA,NA,TRBJ1-2,TRBV5-4
CASVDYNNYEQYF,TGTGCCAGCGTCGACTATAACAACTACGAGCAGTACTTC,NA,NA,TRBJ2-7,TRBV6-6
CASSRGEQRTEAFF,TGCGCCAGCAGTCGCGGTGAACAACGAACTGAAGCTTTCTTT,NA,NA,TRBJ1-1,TRBV5-1
CASSRLAGAQYF,TGTGCCAGTAGTAGGCTAGCGGGGGCCCAGTACTTC,TRBD2,few,TRBJ2-5,TRBV19
CASSLGTDGNNEQFF,TGCGCCAGCAGCTTGGGGACAGACGGTAACAATGAGCAGTTCTTC,NA,NA,TRBJ2-1,TRBV5-1
CAGLDRGTYEQYF,TGTGCCGGGCTGGACAGAGGCACCTACGAGCAGTACTTC,NA,NA,TRBJ2-7,TRBV19
CASRPGARGNQPQHF,TGTGCCAGCAGGCCAGGGGCCCGGGGCAATCAGCCCCAGCATTTT,NA,NA,TRBJ1-5,TRBV6-6
CASSVSGWNSPLHF,TGTGCCAGCAGCGTATCTGGCTGGAATTCACCCCTCCACTTT,NA,NA,TRBJ1-6,TRBV9
CASSQVDMGFSYNEQFF,TGCGCCAGCAGCCAAGTAGATATGGGGTTCTCCTACAATGAGCAGTTCTTC,NA,NA,TRBJ2-1,TRBV4-1
CASSPEWGSYNEQFF,TGTGCCAGCAGCCCCGAATGGGGGTCCTACAATGAGCAGTTCTTC,NA,NA,TRBJ2-1,TRBV7-9
CASSMEGTQYF,TGTGCCAGCAGCATGGAGGGGACCCAGTACTTC,NA,NA,TRBJ2-5,TRBV6-6
CASSQPGTGFLNEQFF,TGTGCCAGCAGCCAACCCGGGACAGGATTTTTAAATGAGCAGTTCTTC,TRBD1,NA,TRBJ2-1,TRBV14
CASSRQEWNQPQHF,TGTGCCAGCAGCCGACAGGAATGGAATCAGCCCCAGCATTTT,NA,NA,TRBJ1-5,TRBV7-9
CASSLVSSFGPLTNEQFF,TGTGCCAGCAGCTTAGTATCGAGCTTCGGCCCCCTTACCAATGAGCAGTTCTTC,NA,NA,TRBJ2-1,TRBV7-6
CASSWSGQGNTEAFF,TGCGCCAGCAGCTGGAGTGGACAGGGGAACACTGAAGCTTTCTTT,TRBD1,NA,TRBJ1-1,TRBV5-1
CASSMNNRVSNSPLHF,TGTGCCAGTAGTATGAATAATCGGGTTTCAAATTCACCCCTCCACTTT,NA,few,TRBJ1-6,TRBV19
CASSFEGGEETQYF,TGTGCCAGCAGCTTTGAGGGAGGGGAGGAGACCCAGTACTTC,TRBD2,NA,TRBJ2-5,TRBV5-6